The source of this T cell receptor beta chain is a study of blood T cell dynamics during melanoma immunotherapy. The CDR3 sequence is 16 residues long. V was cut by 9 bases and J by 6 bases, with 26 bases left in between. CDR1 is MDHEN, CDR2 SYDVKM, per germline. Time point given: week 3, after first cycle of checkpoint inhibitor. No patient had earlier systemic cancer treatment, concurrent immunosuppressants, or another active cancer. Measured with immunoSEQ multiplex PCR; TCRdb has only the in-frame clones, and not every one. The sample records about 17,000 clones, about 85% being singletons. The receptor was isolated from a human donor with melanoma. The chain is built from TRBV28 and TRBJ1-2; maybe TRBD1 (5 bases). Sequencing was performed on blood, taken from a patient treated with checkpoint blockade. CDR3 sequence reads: CASSMVGTVGNDGYTF. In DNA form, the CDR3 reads TGTGCCAGTAGTATGGTTGGGACGGTGGGGAACGATGGCTACACCTTC.